This T cell receptor (beta chain) was found in a study of T-cell memory formation after mild COVID-19. Study-wide results and caveats: Most CD4+ clones that shrank were in CM and EM, while CD8+ ones turned up in EMRA. Several responding clones turned up in pre-infection memory, indicating that cross-reactive memory may have taken part.

After 5'RACE with constant-segment primers, TCR alpha and TCR beta cDNA libraries carrying sample barcodes and UMIs were obtained. From the 5' RACE reads, TCRdb called clonotypes with MiXCR, one entry per CDR3 protein. The sample includes around 210,000 distinct CDR3 sequences, 9.5% seen only once; the top ten take around 3.3%. Germline-derived CDR1 and CDR2 are KGHSH and LQKENI. The CDR3 contains 14 residues. Note on this clonotype: Its antigen is undetermined. Germline is not matched at one junction end, which may reflect a read error.

This rearrangement joins TRBV18 to TRBJ2-3, with D maybe TRBD2 (6 bases). The clonotype was recovered from a man aged 18 to 30 who had mild COVID-19 (a few samples of this study predate the infection). Cell type and time point are not known. The material sequenced was PBMCs or a T cell subset sorted from them (not recorded which). As DNA, the CDR3 is TGTGACAGCTCACCACCGGGGGACGGGGATACGCAGTATTTT. Translation gives CDSSPPGDGDTQYF.